This T cell receptor (beta chain) originates from a study of response to subunit inactivated influenza vaccine. The study, taken as a whole, reports: The authors proposed limited new T cell recruitment per seasonal influenza vaccination.

The germline gives CDR1 MNHNY, CDR2 SVGAGI (reference sequence). V gave up 5 bases and J gave up 4 bases; unmatched junction bases: 11. The CDR3 totals 16 residues. Concerning this clonotype: Its antigen is as yet unknown.

TCRdb re-called the RT-PCR reads with MiXCR, one entry per CDR3 protein. The data hold some 800,000 distinct CDR3 sequences, with 21% observed a single time. This TCR was sampled from a man aged 45-60 years who received an inactivated influenza vaccine. This sequence joins TRBV6-6 and TRBJ2-1; 7 bases align to TRBD1. Source: PBMCs from blood, taken 5 to 6 days after vaccination. CDR3 residues: CASSSIDRAPYNEQFF. For the CDR3, the DNA is TGTGCCAGCAGTAGCATAGACAGGGCGCCTTACAATGAGCAGTTCTTC.